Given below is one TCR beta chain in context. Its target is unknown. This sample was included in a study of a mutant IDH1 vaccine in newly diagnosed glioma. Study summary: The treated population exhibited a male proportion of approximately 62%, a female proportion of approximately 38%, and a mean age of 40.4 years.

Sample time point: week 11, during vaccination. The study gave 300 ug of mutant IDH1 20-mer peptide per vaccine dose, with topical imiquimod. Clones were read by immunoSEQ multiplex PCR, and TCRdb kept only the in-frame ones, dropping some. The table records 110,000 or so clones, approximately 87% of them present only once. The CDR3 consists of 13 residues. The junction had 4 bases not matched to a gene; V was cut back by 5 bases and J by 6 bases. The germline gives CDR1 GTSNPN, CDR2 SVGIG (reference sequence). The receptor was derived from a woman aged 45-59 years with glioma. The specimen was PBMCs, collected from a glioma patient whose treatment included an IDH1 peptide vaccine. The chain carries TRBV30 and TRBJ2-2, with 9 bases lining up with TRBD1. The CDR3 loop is CAWWGQGAGELFF. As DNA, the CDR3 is TGTGCCTGGTGGGGACAGGGCGCCGGGGAGCTGTTTTTT.